The 10 T cell receptor beta chains reported below all come from one sample, sequenced in a study of CD8+CD57+ T cells in acquired aplastic anemia. Whoever was chosen for sequencing had shown CD8+CD57+ cell expansion by flow cytometry. Genomic DNA served as template for TCR beta VDJ and CDR3 profiling. TCRdb independently ran MiXCR on the reads; one entry per CDR3 protein. The sample has around 170,000 distinct CDR3 sequences, 40% to 55% seen once; the top ten hold roughly 3.2%. Sequencing was carried out using sorted CD4+, CD8+, or CD8+CD57+ T cells (not recorded which) from PBMCs. These receptors were taken from a human donor with aplastic anemia.

The gene calls are TRBV15 and TRBJ2-3; D is perhaps TRBD1 or TRBD2 (6 bases each). V lost 1 base, J lost 1 base, and 9 bases lay in between. The germline V gene encodes CDR1 LNHNV and CDR2 YYDKDF (reference sequence). CDR3 size: 15 residues. The CDR3 bases are TGTGCCACCAGCAGAGTGGGGGGCCGCACAGATACGCAGTATTTT. Amino acids: CATSRVGGRTDTQYF.

The rearrangement uses TRBV7-7 and TRBJ2-3; TRBD2 agrees at 15 bases. V lost 6 bases and J lost 1; bases outside the gene matches: 2. The CDR3 contains 16 residues. Germline V gene lookup returns CDR1 SSHAT and CDR2 FNYEAQ (reference sequence). The CDR3: CASRGLAGGGTDTQYF. The CDR3 nucleotides read TGTGCCAGCAGGGGACTAGCGGGAGGCGGCACAGATACGCAGTATTTT.

This clonotype has a count of ten or more. This rearrangement joins TRBV12-3 or TRBV12-4 to TRBJ1-6; D possibly corresponds to TRBD1 (5 bases). This CDR3 is built from 14 residues. The V end was cut by 2 bases, the J end by 6 bases, with 8 bases between. The CDR3: CASSLQGSNSPLHF. The CDR3, as DNA: TGTGCCAGCAGTTTACAGGGAAGTAATTCACCCCTCCACTTT.

This clonotype was detected ten times or more. This chain joins TRBV20-1 and TRBJ1-1, with D perhaps matching TRBD1 (5 bases). The CDR3 is 16 residues long. Germline V lookup: CDR1 DFQATT, CDR2 SNEGSKA (reference sequence). Trimming took 0 bases from V and 2 from J, leaving 16 bases between them. CDR3 DNA sequence: TGCAGTGCTAGAGATCCCCGGTCAGGGCCAAACACTGAAGCTTTCTTT. This codes for CSARDPRSGPNTEAFF.

As regards this clonotype: The junction departs from the called germline gene at one end, perhaps through a read error. V is TRBV5-1 and J is TRBJ1-2; no clear D. Germline V CDR1 and CDR2: SGHRS, YFSETQ. The CDR3 extends over 13 amino acids. The CDR3 sequence is CASGLGMHYGYTF. CDR3 sequence (DNA): TGCGCCAGCGGCTTGGGGATGCACTATGGCTACACCTTC.

Worth noting for this clonotype: A much larger clone differs from this one at a single base, so this may be a read error. The chain uses TRBV24-1 and TRBJ1-1; D may be TRBD1 (5 bases). The CDR3 spans 13 residues. CDR1 is KGHDR, CDR2 SFDVKD, per germline. V was shortened by 7 bases and J by 5 bases, with 13 bases between the two germline ends. As DNA, the CDR3 is TGTGCCACCAGCCAAGACAGACAGACTGAAGCTTTCTTT. It encodes CATSQDRQTEAFF.

This clonotype was recorded many times. This sequence joins TRBV5-1 and TRBJ2-7; D may be TRBD1 (5 bases). V was pared by 2 bases and J by 4 bases, with 16 bases between. CDR1 and CDR2 from the germline V gene are SGHRS and YFSETQ. The CDR3 spans 15 residues. In DNA form, the CDR3 reads TGCGCCAGCAGCTTACCCCGGGCCAGGGATTACGAGCAGTACTTC. Residues: CASSLPRARDYEQYF.

The V and J genes are TRBV10-2 and TRBJ2-7; D remains unclear. The CDR3 loop spans 11 amino acids. Germline V lookup: CDR1 WSHSY, CDR2 SAAADI. The ends were cut back, 6 bases at V and 0 bases at J, with 3 bases in the middle. The CDR3 bases are TGCGCCAGCAGGCACTCCTACGAGCAGTACTTC. It translates to CASRHSYEQYF.

The V call is TRBV19, the J call TRBJ2-1; TRBD1 is a possible D gene (6 bases). Trimming removed 5 bases from V and 8 bases from J, with 10 bases in between. Germline V lookup: CDR1 LNHDA, CDR2 SQIVND (reference sequence). The CDR3 length is 12 residues. DNA of the CDR3: TGTGCCAGTAGTTTTCAGGGGTATGAGCAGTTCTTC. Amino acids: CASSFQGYEQFF. The full variable domain, completed using reference TRBV19 and TRBJ2-1, is DGGITQSPKYLFRKEGQNVTLSCEQNLNHDAMYWYRQDPGQGLRLIYYSQIVNDFQKGDIAEGYSVSREKKESFPLTVTSAQKNPTAFYLCASSFQGYEQFFGPGTRLTVL.

This clonotype was seen more than once but under ten times. The rearrangement links TRBV2 to TRBJ2-7; 7 bases line up with TRBD1. After removal of 3 bases from V and 2 bases from J, the junction contained 1 base not matched to a gene. Per germline, CDR1 SNHLY and CDR2 FYNNEI. This CDR3 has 13 residues. CDR3 protein: CASSDDRAYEQYF. For the CDR3, the DNA is TGTGCCAGCAGTGACGACAGGGCCTACGAGCAGTACTTC.